One TCR beta chain is described in this entry. Its antigen is unidentified. Sequenced by immunoSEQ multiplex PCR; TCRdb stores in-frame clones only, minus some. The table has roughly 500,000 clones, approximately 89% seen once. This entry belongs to a study of Ad26.COV2.S vaccination and SARS-CoV-2 variants. Treatment noted: over 15 received Ad26.COV2.S at low or high dose, single or two shots; roughly 5 received placebo; per-sample allocation not given. It was on day 63 after the first vaccine or placebo injection that samples were taken. CDR1 is MGHDK and CDR2 is SYGVNS in the germline V gene. The CDR3 loop spans 13 amino acids. V was pared by 7 bases and J by 7 bases, with 11 bases between. Study-level findings and limits: Vaccine recipients showed a spike-specific TCR breadth that was higher than in placebo recipients. Analyses that measured TCR breadth and depth may have underestimated total T cell responses.

Sequences were derived from peripheral blood, sampled in a trial of Ad26.COV2.S vaccine versus placebo. The chain combines TRBV25-1 with TRBJ1-6; D gene unclear. This TCR was sampled from a person aged 18-65 years who received the Ad26.COV2.S COVID-19 vaccine or a placebo. In DNA form, the CDR3 reads TGTGCCAGCACTTTCACAGAAAATTCACCCCTCCACTTT. It codes for CASTFTENSPLHF.